This T cell receptor (beta chain) was observed in a study of blood T cells in healthy people across ages. Whole-study findings and limits: It was not possible, with unsorted PBMCs, to conclusively compare naive and antigen-experienced cells.

The CDR3 is 13 amino acids. V was clipped by 6 bases and J by 3 bases, with 10 bases between them. Germline CDR1 is MGHDK and CDR2 is SYGVNS. A second PCR of roughly 7 to 11 cycles used a sample-barcoded 5' primer and a J-beta primer mix. TCRdb analysed the 5' RACE reads with MiXCR anew, one entry per CDR3 protein. Found here are more than 1 million distinct CDR3 sequences, under 45% of them singletons; the top ten hold around 18%. About this clonotype itself: Its antigen remains unidentified.

The sequence derives from a woman aged 55 to 70 in good health. The chain joins TRBV25-1 to TRBJ2-3; D is unresolved. Sequenced: blood. CDR3 sequence: CASRLLGTDTQYF. The CDR3 DNA is TGTGCCAGCAGGCTACTGGGAACAGATACGCAGTATTTT.